This passage covers 11 T cell receptor beta chains from one sample sequenced in a study of T cells in women clearing cervical HPV infection. Repertoires were generated with immunoSEQ multiplex PCR, while TCRdb's copy carries only in-frame clones and drops some. The sample yields 25,000 to 35,000 clones, of which the top ten take up around 16%. The sample taken for sequencing was blood buffy coat. These receptors were collected from a woman between 18 and 70 years old with a cervical HPV16 infection that either progressed to CIN3+ or cleared (not recorded which).

About this clone: The read ends 3 residues early relative to the CDR3; the germline J gene fills the gap. The V call is TRBV7-2, the J call TRBJ2-7; D not certain. Germline-derived CDR1 and CDR2 are SGHTA and FQGNSA. The CDR3 runs to 15 residues. The germline V and J ends were trimmed by 1 base and 5 bases, with 15 bases remaining between them. The CDR3 bases that were read are TGTGCCAGCAGCTTAGGAAGGCGGTCCCGGGACGAG. Residues: CASSLGRRSRDE. The CDR3 as a whole reads CASSLGRRSRDEQYF.

Comment on this clone: The sequenced fragment ends 3 residues before the CDR3 boundary, so the rest is inferred from the germline J gene. The chain carries TRBV11-2 and TRBJ1-2, with D hard to call. Germline CDR1 and CDR2: SGHAT and FQNNGV. This CDR3 contains 13 residues. V was pared by 1 base and J by 5 bases, with 8 bases between. The part of the CDR3 DNA that was read is TGTGCCAGCAGCTTAGCCTTGAGGTATGGC. Its protein is CASSLALRYG. Given in full, the CDR3 is CASSLALRYGYTF. The complete variable domain, with remaining parts taken from reference TRBV11-2 and TRBJ1-2, reads EAGVAQSPRYKIIEKRQSVAFWCNPISGHATLYWYQQILGQGPKLLIQFQNNGVVDDSQLPKDRFSAERLKGVDSTLKIQPAKLEDSAVYLCASSLALRYGYTFGSGTRLTVV.

Comments on this clone: The read is 3 residues too short to cover the CDR3 end, so that end is filled in from the germline J gene. The chain carries TRBV23-1 and TRBJ2-1; 7 bases match TRBD2. Being an ORF, TRBV23-1 has a function that is uncertain. This CDR3 region has 20 residues. V dropped 4 bases and J dropped 4; count of bases not matched to a gene: 22. The sequenced CDR3 bases are TGCGCCAGCAGTCCTTCGGGCCCGCCGGAGTTTAGCGGGCGATACAATGAG. This codes for CASSPSGPPEFSGRYNE. In full, the CDR3 reads CASSPSGPPEFSGRYNEQFF.

In regard to this clone: The sequenced fragment ends 3 residues before the CDR3 boundary, so the rest is inferred from the germline J gene. This chain uses TRBV20-1 with TRBJ1-4; 7 nucleotides match TRBD1. This CDR3 contains 13 residues. V dropped 2 bases and J dropped 6; count of bases not matched to a gene: 3. CDR1 is DFQATT, CDR2 SNEGSKA, per germline (reference sequence). The CDR3 sequence is CSARNRGDEKLFF. The CDR3 bases that were read are TGCAGTGCTAGAAACAGGGGAGATGAAAAA.

On this clone: Read coverage stops 3 residues before the CDR3 terminus; the germline J gene supplies the remainder. The chain employs TRBV7-3 and TRBJ2-3; D unresolved. V lost 1 base and J 5 bases, leaving 10 bases between the germline ends. The CDR3 extends over 14 amino acids. Germline V gene lookup returns CDR1 SGHTA and CDR2 FQGTGA. The part of the CDR3 DNA that was read is TGTGCCAGCAGCTTAAAGAGAAACGGAGATACG. The encoded protein is CASSLKRNGDT. In full, the CDR3 reads CASSLKRNGDTQYF.

Worth noting for this clone: Read coverage stops 3 residues before the CDR3 terminus; the germline J gene supplies the remainder. The chain recombines TRBV2 with TRBJ2-3; 12 bases match TRBD2. The V segment lost 6 bases and the J segment 5 bases; nucleotides outside the gene matches: 6. CDR1 and CDR2 (germline): SNHLY, FYNNEI. The CDR3 runs 15 residues. Incomplete CDR3 DNA: TGTGCCAGCAGACTTCTAGCGGGGGGGGAAGATACG. This gives the protein CASRLLAGGEDT. In full, the CDR3 reads CASRLLAGGEDTQYF.

Points on this clone: Read sequence stops 3 residues before the CDR3 end, and the germline J gene provides the missing end. The genes are TRBV18 and TRBJ2-1; TRBD2 aligns across 10 bases. The CDR3 is made up of 16 amino acids. Germline V gene sequence: CDR1 KGHSH, CDR2 LQKENI. CDR3 in amino acids: CSISPPSSGGGNEQFF. CDR3 bases read: TGTTCCATCTCACCACCTTCTAGCGGGGGAGGGAATGAG.

A remark on this clone: The read comes to an end 3 residues before the CDR3 does, leaving the germline J gene to fill in the end. This chain joins TRBV7-9 and TRBJ2-3, with D tentatively TRBD2 (5 bases). CDR1 and CDR2 (germline): SEHNR, FQNEAQ (reference sequence). The CDR3 is 15 residues long. V was shortened by 4 bases and J by 2 bases, with 13 bases between the two germline ends. The chain's CDR3 is CASSYPDFSTDTQYF. CDR3 bases read: TGTGCCAGCAGCTACCCGGACTTTTCCACAGATACG.

About this clone: The DNA ends 3 residues before the CDR3 does, and the rest of the CDR3 is filled in from the germline J gene. The chain has TRBV10-3 and TRBJ2-3; 11 bases line up with TRBD2. The CDR3 totals 15 residues. The germline V gene encodes CDR1 ENHRY and CDR2 SYGVKD. CDR3 sequence: CAILAGGSSWETQYF. The sequenced CDR3 bases are TGTGCCATTCTAGCGGGGGGATCGAGTTGGGAGACG.

As concerns this clone: Read coverage stops 3 residues before the CDR3 terminus; the germline J gene supplies the remainder. The chain combines TRBV18 with TRBJ1-1; D unresolved. This CDR3 contains 14 residues. V was trimmed by 2 bases and J by 2 bases, leaving 9 bases between them. The germline V gene has CDR1 KGHSH and CDR2 LQKENI. The sequenced part of the CDR3 DNA is TGTGCCAGCTCACCAAGTCCGGTAAACACTGAA. It encodes CASSPSPVNTE. The complete CDR3 sequence is CASSPSPVNTEAFF.

A note on this clone: The read terminates 3 residues before the CDR3 end, so the remaining end is supplied by the germline J gene. The gene calls are TRBV7-2 and TRBJ2-3; TRBD2 matches 12 bases. This CDR3 contains 14 residues. Germline trimming cut 5 bases from V and 7 bases from J; bases unmatched to any gene: 4. Germline V gives CDR1 SGHTA, CDR2 FQGNSA. The CDR3 loop reads CASSPSGGANTQYF. CDR3 bases read: TGTGCCAGCAGCCCTAGCGGGGGGGCCAATACG.